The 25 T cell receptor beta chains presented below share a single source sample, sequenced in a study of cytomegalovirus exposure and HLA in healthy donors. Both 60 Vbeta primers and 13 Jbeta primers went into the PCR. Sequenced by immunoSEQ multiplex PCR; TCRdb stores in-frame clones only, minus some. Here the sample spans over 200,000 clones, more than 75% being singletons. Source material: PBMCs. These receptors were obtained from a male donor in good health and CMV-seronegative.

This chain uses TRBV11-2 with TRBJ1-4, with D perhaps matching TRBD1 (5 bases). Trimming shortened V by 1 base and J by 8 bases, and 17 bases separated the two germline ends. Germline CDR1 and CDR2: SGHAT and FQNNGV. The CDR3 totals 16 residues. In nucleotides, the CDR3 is TGTGCCAGCAGCTTAGTGGTAGGGGCGCTGTGGGAAAAACTGTTTTTT. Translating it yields CASSLVVGALWEKLFF. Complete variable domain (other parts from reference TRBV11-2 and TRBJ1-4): EAGVAQSPRYKIIEKRQSVAFWCNPISGHATLYWYQQILGQGPKLLIQFQNNGVVDDSQLPKDRFSAERLKGVDSTLKIQPAKLEDSAVYLCASSLVVGALWEKLFFGSGTQLSVL.

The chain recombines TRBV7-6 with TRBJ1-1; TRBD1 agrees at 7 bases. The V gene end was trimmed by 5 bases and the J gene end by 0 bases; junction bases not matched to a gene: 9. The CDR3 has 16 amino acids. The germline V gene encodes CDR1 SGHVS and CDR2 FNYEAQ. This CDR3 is CASSKRQGLMNTEAFF. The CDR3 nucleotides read TGTGCCAGCAGCAAGCGACAGGGCCTTATGAACACTGAAGCTTTCTTT.

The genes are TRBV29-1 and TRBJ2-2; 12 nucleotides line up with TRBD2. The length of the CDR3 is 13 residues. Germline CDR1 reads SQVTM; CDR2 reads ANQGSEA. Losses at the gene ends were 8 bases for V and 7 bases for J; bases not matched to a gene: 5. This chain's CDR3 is CSPSGRAGGELFF. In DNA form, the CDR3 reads TGCAGCCCTAGCGGGAGGGCGGGCGGGGAGCTGTTTTTT.

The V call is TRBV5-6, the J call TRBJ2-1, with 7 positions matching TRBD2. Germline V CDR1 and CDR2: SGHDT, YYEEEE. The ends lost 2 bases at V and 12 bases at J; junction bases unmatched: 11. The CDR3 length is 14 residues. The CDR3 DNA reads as TGTGCCAGCAGCTTTAGGGGAGGGTCCCCGTGGCAGTTCTTC. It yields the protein CASSFRGGSPWQFF.

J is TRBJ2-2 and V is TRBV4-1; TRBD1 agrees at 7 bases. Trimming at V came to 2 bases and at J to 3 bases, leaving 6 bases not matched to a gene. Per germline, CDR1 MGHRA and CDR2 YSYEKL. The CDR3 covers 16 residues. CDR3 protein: CASSQFRGSDTGELFF. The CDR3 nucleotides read TGCGCCAGCAGCCAATTCAGGGGGTCTGACACCGGGGAGCTGTTTTTT.

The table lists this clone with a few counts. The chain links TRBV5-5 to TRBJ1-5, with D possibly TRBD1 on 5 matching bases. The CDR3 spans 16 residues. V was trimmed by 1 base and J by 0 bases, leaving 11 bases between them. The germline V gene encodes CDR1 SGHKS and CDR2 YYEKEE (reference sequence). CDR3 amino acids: CASSLMGGDSNQPQHF. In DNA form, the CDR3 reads TGTGCCAGCAGCTTGATGGGAGGGGATAGCAATCAGCCCCAGCATTTT.

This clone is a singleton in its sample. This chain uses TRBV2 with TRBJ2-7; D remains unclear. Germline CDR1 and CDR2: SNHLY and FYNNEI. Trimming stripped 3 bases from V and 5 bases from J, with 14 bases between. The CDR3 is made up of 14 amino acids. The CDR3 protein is CASSEVQTADEQYF. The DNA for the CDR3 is TGTGCCAGCAGTGAGGTCCAGACGGCGGACGAGCAGTACTTC.

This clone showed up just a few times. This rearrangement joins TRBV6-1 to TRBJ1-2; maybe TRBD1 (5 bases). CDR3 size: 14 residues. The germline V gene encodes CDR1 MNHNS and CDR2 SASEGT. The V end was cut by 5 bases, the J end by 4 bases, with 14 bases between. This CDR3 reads CASSYKGLRYGYTF. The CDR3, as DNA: TGTGCCAGCAGTTATAAGGGACTTCGCTATGGCTACACCTTC.

The chain's CDR3 is CASSEARAGVEKLFF. CDR3 DNA sequence: TGTGCCAGCAGTGAAGCGCGGGCAGGGGTAGAAAAACTGTTTTTT. The chain has TRBV6-1 and TRBJ1-4; TRBD1 is a possible D gene (6 bases). Germline V CDR1 and CDR2: MNHNS, SASEGT. The CDR3 extends over 15 amino acids. V lost 0 bases and J lost 8, with 13 bases in between.

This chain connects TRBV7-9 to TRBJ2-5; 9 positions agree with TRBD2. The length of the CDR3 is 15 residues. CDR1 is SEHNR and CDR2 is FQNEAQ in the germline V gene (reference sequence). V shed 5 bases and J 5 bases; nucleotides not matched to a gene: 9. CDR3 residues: CASSPRGTSRETQYF. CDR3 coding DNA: TGTGCCAGCAGCCCTCGAGGGACTAGCCGGGAGACCCAGTACTTC.

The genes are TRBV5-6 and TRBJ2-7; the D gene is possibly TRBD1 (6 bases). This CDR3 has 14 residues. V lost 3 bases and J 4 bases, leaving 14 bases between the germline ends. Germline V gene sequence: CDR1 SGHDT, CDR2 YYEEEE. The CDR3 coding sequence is TGTGCCAGCAGCTCGGGACATACGGAATACGAGCAGTACTTC. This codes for CASSSGHTEYEQYF.

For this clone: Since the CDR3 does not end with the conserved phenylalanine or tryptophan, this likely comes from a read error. This CDR3 is CASGQGRGNQPQHY. CDR3 nucleotides: TGTGCCTCTGGACAGGGTAGGGGCAATCAGCCCCAGCATTAT. The chain joins TRBV2 to TRBJ1-5; 8 positions match TRBD1. The CDR3 consists of 14 residues. J was trimmed by 2 bases and V by 11 bases; bases with no gene match: 8. Germline CDR1 and CDR2: SNHLY and FYNNEI.

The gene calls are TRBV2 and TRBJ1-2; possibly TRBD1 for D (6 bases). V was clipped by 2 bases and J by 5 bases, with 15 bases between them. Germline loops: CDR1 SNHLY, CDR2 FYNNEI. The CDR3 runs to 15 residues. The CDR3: CASSEQGLLRYGYTF. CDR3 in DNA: TGTGCCAGCAGTGAACAGGGGCTCCTTCGATATGGCTACACCTTC. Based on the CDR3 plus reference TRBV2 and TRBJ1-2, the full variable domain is EPEVTQTPSHQVTQMGQEVILRCVPISNHLYFYWYRQILGQKVEFLVSFYNNEISEKSEIFDDQFSVERPDGSNFTLKIRSTKLEDSAMYFCASSEQGLLRYGYTFGSGTRLTVV.

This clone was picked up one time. The CDR3 region is CASSESGGRSEYGYTF. The CDR3, as DNA: TGTGCCAGTAGTGAGTCGGGGGGCAGAAGTGAGTATGGCTACACCTTC. The rearrangement links TRBV19 to TRBJ1-2, with D perhaps matching TRBD1 (6 bases). Per the germline V gene, CDR1 is LNHDA and CDR2 is SQIVND (reference sequence). The CDR3 length is 16 residues. V was clipped by 5 bases and J by 5 bases, with 21 bases between them. The full variable domain, its missing parts supplied by reference TRBV19 and TRBJ1-2, is DGGITQSPKYLFRKEGQNVTLSCEQNLNHDAMYWYRQDPGQGLRLIYYSQIVNDFQKGDIAEGYSVSREKKESFPLTVTSAQKNPTAFYLCASSESGGRSEYGYTFGSGTRLTVV.

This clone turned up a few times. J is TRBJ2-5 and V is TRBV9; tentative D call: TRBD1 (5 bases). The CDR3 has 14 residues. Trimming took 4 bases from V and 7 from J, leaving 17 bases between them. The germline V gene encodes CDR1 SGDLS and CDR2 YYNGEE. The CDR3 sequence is CASSPQTAVGTQYF. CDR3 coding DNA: TGTGCCAGCAGCCCTCAGACAGCCGTAGGGACCCAGTACTTC.

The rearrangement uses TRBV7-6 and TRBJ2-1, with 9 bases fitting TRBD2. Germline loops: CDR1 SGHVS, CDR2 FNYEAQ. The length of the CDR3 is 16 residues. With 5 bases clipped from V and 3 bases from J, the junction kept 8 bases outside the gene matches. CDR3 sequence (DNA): TGTGCCAGCAGCCCCGTTGCGGGAGGGCTCTACAATGAGCAGTTCTTC. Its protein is CASSPVAGGLYNEQFF.

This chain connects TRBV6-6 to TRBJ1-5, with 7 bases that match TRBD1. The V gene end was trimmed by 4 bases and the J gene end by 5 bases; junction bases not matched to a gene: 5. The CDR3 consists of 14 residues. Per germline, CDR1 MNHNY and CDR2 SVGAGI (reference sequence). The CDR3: CASSSRQGDQPQHF. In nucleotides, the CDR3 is TGTGCCAGCAGTTCGCGACAGGGCGATCAGCCCCAGCATTTT.

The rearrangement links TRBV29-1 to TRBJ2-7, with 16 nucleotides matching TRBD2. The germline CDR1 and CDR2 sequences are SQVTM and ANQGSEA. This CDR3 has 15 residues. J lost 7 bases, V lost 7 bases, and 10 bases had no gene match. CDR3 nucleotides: TGCAGCGCCAAGGGACTAGCGGGAGGGCCTGCTGAGCAGTACTTC. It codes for CSAKGLAGGPAEQYF.

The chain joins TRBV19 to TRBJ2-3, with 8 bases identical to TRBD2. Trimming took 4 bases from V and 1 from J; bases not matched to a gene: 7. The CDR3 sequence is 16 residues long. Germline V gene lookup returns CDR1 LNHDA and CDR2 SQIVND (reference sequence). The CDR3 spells CASSNPGGAGTDTQYF. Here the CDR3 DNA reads TGTGCCAGTAGTAACCCCGGGGGGGCGGGCACAGATACGCAGTATTTT.

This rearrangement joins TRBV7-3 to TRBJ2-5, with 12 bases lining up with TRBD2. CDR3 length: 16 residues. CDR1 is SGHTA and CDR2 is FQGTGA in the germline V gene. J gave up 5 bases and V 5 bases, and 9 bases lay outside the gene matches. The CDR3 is CASSPLAGGPRETQYF. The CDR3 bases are TGTGCCAGCAGCCCTCTAGCGGGAGGGCCTCGGGAGACCCAGTACTTC.

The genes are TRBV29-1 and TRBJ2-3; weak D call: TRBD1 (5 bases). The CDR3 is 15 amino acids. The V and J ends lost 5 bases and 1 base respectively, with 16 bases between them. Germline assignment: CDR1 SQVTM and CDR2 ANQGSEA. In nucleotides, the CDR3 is TGCAGCGTTTCCGAAGGGGTGCGCGGCACAGATACGCAGTATTTT. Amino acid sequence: CSVSEGVRGTDTQYF.

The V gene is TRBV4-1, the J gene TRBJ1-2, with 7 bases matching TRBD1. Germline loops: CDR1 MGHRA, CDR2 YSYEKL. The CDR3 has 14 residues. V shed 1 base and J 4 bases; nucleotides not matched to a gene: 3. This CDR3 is CASSQGQGVYGYTF. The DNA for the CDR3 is TGCGCCAGCAGCCAAGGGCAGGGGGTCTATGGCTACACCTTC.

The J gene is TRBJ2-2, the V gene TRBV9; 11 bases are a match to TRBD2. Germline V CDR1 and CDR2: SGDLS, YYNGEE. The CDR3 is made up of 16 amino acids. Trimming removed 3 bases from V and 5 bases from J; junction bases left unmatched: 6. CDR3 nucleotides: TGTGCCAGCAGCGCCGGGACTAGCGGAAAAACCGGGGAGCTGTTTTTT. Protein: CASSAGTSGKTGELFF.

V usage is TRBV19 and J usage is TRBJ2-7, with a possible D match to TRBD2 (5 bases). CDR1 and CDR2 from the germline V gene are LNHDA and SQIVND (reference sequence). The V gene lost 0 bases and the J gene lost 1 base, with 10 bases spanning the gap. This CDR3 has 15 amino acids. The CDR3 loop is CASSIDAGSSYEQYF. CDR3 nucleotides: TGTGCCAGTAGTATAGACGCGGGTTCATCCTACGAGCAGTACTTC.

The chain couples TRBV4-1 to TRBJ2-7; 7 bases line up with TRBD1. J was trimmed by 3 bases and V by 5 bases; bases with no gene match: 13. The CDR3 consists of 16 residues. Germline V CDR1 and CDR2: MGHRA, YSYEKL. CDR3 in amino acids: CASSTSSTGIGYEQYF. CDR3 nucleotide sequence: TGCGCCAGCAGCACCAGTTCGACAGGGATAGGCTACGAGCAGTACTTC.